Here is one T cell receptor beta chain with its context. The CDR3 loop spans 14 amino acids. Germline trimming cut 3 bases from V and 10 bases from J; bases unmatched to any gene: 9. Germline V gene data show CDR1 as SGHRS and CDR2 as YFSETQ. This sample was included in a study of blood T cell repertoires in COVID-19. Overall study context: The United States, Italy and Spain provided the acute and convalescent COVID-19 samples. PBMCs, B-cell-depleted T cells, or T cells provided the cDNA or gDNA that made up the material.

Seattle patients were enrolled while actively infected and followed longitudinally. Source study methods: Reference gene primer amplification gave nucleated cell count estimates. Using immunoSEQ multiplex PCR, the repertoire was profiled, and TCRdb retains in-frame clones only, with some absent. V and J calls and clone size follow that table, whereas D and trimming were derived from the DNA. The sample includes more than 300,000 clones, around 87% of them seen just once. Sequenced input: peripheral blood. The TCR originated in a woman in her thirties with COVID-19, enrolled during active disease. This chain joins TRBV5-1 and TRBJ1-4; 7 bases are shared with TRBD1. The CDR3 is CASSWSTGPRKLFF. The DNA for the CDR3 is TGCGCCAGCAGCTGGTCGACAGGGCCGAGAAAACTGTTTTTT.